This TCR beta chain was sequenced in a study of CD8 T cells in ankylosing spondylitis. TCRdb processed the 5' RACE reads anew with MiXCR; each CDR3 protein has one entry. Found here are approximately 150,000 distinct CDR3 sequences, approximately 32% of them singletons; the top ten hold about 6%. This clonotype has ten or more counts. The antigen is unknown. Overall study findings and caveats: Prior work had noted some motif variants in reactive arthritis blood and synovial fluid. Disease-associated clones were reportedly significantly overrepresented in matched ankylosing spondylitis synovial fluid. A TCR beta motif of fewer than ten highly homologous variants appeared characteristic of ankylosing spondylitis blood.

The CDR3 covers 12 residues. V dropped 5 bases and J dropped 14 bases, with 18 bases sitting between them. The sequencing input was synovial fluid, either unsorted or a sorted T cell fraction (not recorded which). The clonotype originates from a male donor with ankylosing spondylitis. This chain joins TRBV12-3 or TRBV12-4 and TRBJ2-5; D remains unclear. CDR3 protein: CASSRKGMTVYF. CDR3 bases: TGTGCCAGCAGTCGGAAGGGAATGACCGTTTACTTC.